The entry below gives a single T cell receptor (beta chain) sequence along with its context. Its antigen is not identified. United States facilities provided treatment to all participants with HIV. The CDR3 extends over 16 amino acids. Per the germline V gene, CDR1 is MNHEY and CDR2 is SMNVEV (reference sequence). Trimming removed 0 bases from V and 8 bases from J, with 14 bases in between. This sample is part of a study of long-term antiretroviral therapy in people with HIV. Study results and limitations: Pre-ART clonal expansions dominated every time point's repertoire. The range of CDR3 lengths in HIV repertoires proved narrower than that found in controls. Dating from the mid-2000s to the late 2010s, the blood was possibly obtained under older ART regimens.

A v3.0 immunoSEQ assay was performed at survey level. The data were produced by immunoSEQ multiplex PCR, yet TCRdb's version contains in-frame clones alone and is incomplete. This table holds around 9,200 clones, over 65% found once. This TCR came from a middle-aged man with HIV. Sequences were derived from unsorted PBMCs, sampled 0.6 years before starting antiretroviral therapy. The V call is TRBV27, the J call TRBJ1-6; D gene ambiguous. The CDR3 is CASSLSEELAYSPLHF. As DNA, the CDR3 is TGTGCCAGCAGTTTATCCGAAGAGCTGGCGTATTCACCCCTCCACTTT.